This T cell receptor beta chain was recovered during a study of T cell repertoires in cytomegalovirus infection. V lost 5 bases and J lost 2, with 16 bases in between. The V gene's germline CDR1 is SGHVS and CDR2 FNYEAQ. This CDR3 contains 15 residues. Each CDR3 protein is one row after TCRdb ran MiXCR on the reads. The sample records 450,000 to 650,000 distinct CDR3 sequences, 40% being singletons. This clonotype was found a few times. Its antigen is as yet unknown. The sample was cultured PBMCs, taken from culture after CMV antigen stimulation. V is TRBV7-6 and J is TRBJ2-7; a weak D match, TRBD2 (6 bases). The sequence was collected from a human donor in good health (CMV status not recorded). Some clones in this sample may be carry-over from other donors' samples. The DNA for the CDR3 is TGTGCCAGCAGCCCCGAGGCGGGAAGTACCTACGAGCAGTACTTC. Its protein is CASSPEAGSTYEQYF.